The rows below give T cell receptor beta chains drawn from one sample of a study of blood T cell repertoires in COVID-19. The assay was immunoSEQ multiplex PCR, and TCRdb's table has in-frame clones only and misses some. The sample includes about 160,000 clones, more than 65% of them seen just once. Sequenced material: PBMCs or T cells enriched from blood (not recorded which). Receptors originate from a woman in her 40s with acute COVID-19. The CDR3 runs from the conserved cysteine through the conserved F or W.

v_call	j_call	cdr3_aa
TRBV5-1	TRBJ1-4	CASSFRRRTDEKLFF
TRBV30	TRBJ1-2	CAWSLTGQSYGYTF
TRBV19	TRBJ1-5	CASIPGQGNQPQHF
TRBV5-6	TRBJ2-7	CASSLLTGRLAGYEQYF
TRBV12-3/TRBV12-4	TRBJ2-7	CASSDPGLYEQYF
TRBV27	TRBJ1-1	CASSFTGGNTEAFF
TRBV24-1	TRBJ2-1	CATSDASGSYNEQFF
TRBV3-1/TRBV3-2	TRBJ1-2	CASSQDGREGYGYTF
TRBV7-9	TRBJ1-1	CASSLGTAGEATEAFF
TRBV5-6	TRBJ1-2	CASSERTGGYEMDGYTF
TRBV7-3	TRBJ2-1	CASSLRGQTKGEQFF
TRBV19	TRBJ1-2	CASSSLQGTGRYGYTF
TRBV6-2/TRBV6-3	TRBJ2-3	CASSPGLESDTQYF
TRBV12-5	TRBJ2-1	CASGLLAGVNEQFF
TRBV10-3	TRBJ1-1	CAISGLQGPEAFF
TRBV30	TRBJ2-5	CAWSVGAASRGETQYF
TRBV5-1	TRBJ1-4	CASSPTGFTNEKLFF
TRBV24-1	TRBJ2-2	CATSDLTGELFF
TRBV12-3/TRBV12-4	TRBJ1-6	CASSPGVNSPLHF
TRBV12-3/TRBV12-4	TRBJ1-4	CASSFREEKLFF
TRBV11-3	TRBJ2-1	CASSLLAGGGDEQFF
TRBV6-2/TRBV6-3	TRBJ2-2	CASSHQGSPTGELFF
TRBV13	TRBJ2-3	CASRGSAKRDTQYF
TRBV7-8	TRBJ2-2	CASSSGRMNTGELFF
TRBV5-1	TRBJ1-4	CASSFGQGDWYEKLFF
TRBV9	TRBJ2-1	CASSAGTSVFNEQFF
TRBV18	TRBJ1-5	CASSPAAGGNGQPQHF
TRBV11-2	TRBJ2-2	CASSLRGSNTGELFF
TRBV11-2	TRBJ2-5	CASTIQGPETQYF
TRBV7-8	TRBJ2-2	CASSLAASGDTTGELFF
TRBV7-9	TRBJ1-1	CASSLTGGALNTEAFF
TRBV13	TRBJ2-5	CASSFRDYQQETQYF
TRBV9	TRBJ2-2	CASSVGGGELFF
TRBV5-1	TRBJ2-3	CASSFRDTDTQYF
TRBV5-1	TRBJ2-3	CASSLSGSTDTQYF
TRBV5-4	TRBJ2-5	CASSETGTVSSGNRETQYF
TRBV7-9	TRBJ2-5	CASSHSGGGLAVWETQYF
TRBV27	TRBJ1-2	CASRRTGVGGYTF
TRBV18	TRBJ2-7	CASSPPGAYEQYF
TRBV7-3	TRBJ2-6	CASSSTGANVLTF
TRBV6-5	TRBJ2-5	CASSYSWQRETQYF
TRBV5-4	TRBJ2-7	CASSWGSGGSYEQYF
TRBV3-1/TRBV3-2	TRBJ2-3	CASSATSGTDTQYF
TRBV5-1	TRBJ2-2	CASSSGGLIVIPGELFF
TRBV15	TRBJ1-1	CATSRDDKAFEAFF
TRBV7-8	TRBJ2-7	CASSWGQVKRVEQYF
TRBV18	TRBJ1-1	CASSPRTRETTEAFF
TRBV4-1	TRBJ2-7	CASSQDPTGSYKQYF
TRBV18	TRBJ2-5	CASSPTSGRETQYF
TRBV11-2	TRBJ2-7	CASSLVFQTSGSSYEQYF
TRBV30	TRBJ1-1	CAWSSIPGTVAFF
TRBV11-3	TRBJ1-2	CASSSRGNANYGYTF
TRBV11-2	TRBJ2-1	CASSPTLAPGYNEQFF
TRBV5-4	TRBJ1-2	CASSPLGRVNYGYTF
TRBV18	TRBJ1-1	CASSPPWGHTEAFF
TRBV7-8	TRBJ1-3	CASSSYRGSGNTIYF
TRBV19	TRBJ2-1	CASSIPGGEQFF